This TCR beta chain was captured by sequencing in a study of vaccination effects on CD4 cells after COVID-19. For this clone: The antigen remains unidentified.

CDR1 and CDR2 from the germline V gene are SGHNT and YENEEA. The length of the CDR3 is 13 residues. Trimming pared 2 bases from V and 2 bases from J, leaving 4 bases between. Findings and caveats of the study: The study found marked clonal contraction of infection- and vaccine-induced clones late after vaccination. Convalescent patients were scarce, and early post-infection timepoints were absent.

Libraries were prepared by immunoSEQ multiplex PCR; TCRdb keeps only in-frame clonotypes and omits some of them. The sample consists of some 60,000 clones, 76% of them appearing once. ViraFEST expansion of antigen-specific CD4+ T cells with viral peptide pools preceded sequencing. When ten to eleven days of culture had elapsed, CD4+ T cells were isolated. None of the vaccinated had previously contracted SARS-CoV-2, and their nucleocapsid antibodies tested negative. Wells each received two million PBMC, cultured with 9 to 10 IU/ml IL-2 and about 9.3 ug/ml peptides. The sequencing used CD4+ T cells from PBMCs cultured with HCoV-NL63 spike peptides, collected before COVID-19 vaccination. V is TRBV11-3 and J is TRBJ2-1; no firm D call. The receptor comes from a human donor who received a COVID-19 vaccine. The CDR3 region has the DNA TGTGCCAGCAGCTTAAACACCTACAATGAGCAGTTCTTC. It translates to CASSLNTYNEQFF. Based on the CDR3 plus reference TRBV11-3 and TRBJ2-1, the full variable domain is EAGVVQSPRYKIIEKKQPVAFWCNPISGHNTLYWYLQNLGQGPELLIRYENEEAVDDSQLPKDRFSAERLKGVDSTLKIQPAELGDSAVYLCASSLNTYNEQFFGPGTRLTVL.